The 10 T cell receptor beta chains below all came from one sample that was sequenced in a study of PD-1 blockade in mismatch repair-deficient tumors. The protocol was immunoSEQ multiplex PCR, while the TCRdb copy is restricted to in-frame clones and leaves out a portion. This table has about 14,000 clones, approximately 90% appearing once. No antigen has been assigned to these receptors. The sample's time point: approximately ten-day in vitro stimulation with candidate neoantigen peptide 6. The sample consisted of cells cultured in vitro, taken from a patient treated with pembrolizumab. These receptor sequences come from an adult with mismatch repair-deficient cancer.

The rearrangement joins TRBV27 to TRBJ2-3; 7 bases are shared with TRBD1. CDR3 length: 14 amino acids. V lost 5 bases, J lost 4 bases, and 6 bases stayed unmatched. The germline CDR1 and CDR2 sequences are MNHEY and SMNVEV (reference sequence). The CDR3 nucleotides read TGTGCCAGCAGTCAGATAGACAGGGCAGATACGCAGTATTTT. Protein sequence: CASSQIDRADTQYF.

The V gene is TRBV10-3, the J gene TRBJ2-6; 7 positions match TRBD2. Germline lookup yields CDR1 ENHRY and CDR2 SYGVKD. The CDR3 length is 17 residues. After removal of 6 bases from V and 0 bases from J, the junction contained 8 bases not matched to a gene. The CDR3 nucleotides read TGTGCCATCAGCCCCTGGGGGGGAGGCTCTGGGGCCAACGTCCTGACTTTC. Protein sequence: CAISPWGGGSGANVLTF.

Only a few counts were recorded for this clone. J is TRBJ1-6 and V is TRBV7-9; the D is unclear. CDR3 size: 14 residues. V lost 1 base, J lost 7 bases, and 8 bases lay in between. CDR1 is SEHNR, CDR2 FQNEAQ, per germline (reference sequence). CDR3 loop: CASSLEVQNSPLHF. The CDR3 DNA is TGTGCCAGCAGCTTAGAGGTACAGAATTCACCCCTCCACTTT.

This clone showed up just a few times. The J gene is TRBJ2-2, the V gene TRBV30; no definite D call. Germline assignment: CDR1 GTSNPN and CDR2 SVGIG (reference sequence). Trimming cost V 0 bases and J 4 bases, with 6 bases left between them. The CDR3 totals 13 residues. The CDR3 DNA is TGTGCCTGGAGTGTCTACTCCACCGGGGAGCTGTTTTTT. Residues: CAWSVYSTGELFF. Together with reference TRBV30 and TRBJ2-2, the CDR3 gives the full variable domain: SQTIHQWPATLVQPVGSPLSLECTVEGTSNPNLYWYRQAAGRGLQLLFYSVGIGQISSEVPQNLSASRPQDRQFILSSKKLLLSDSGFYLCAWSVYSTGELFFGEGSRLTVL.

The chain couples TRBV9 to TRBJ2-5; unclear D gene. Looked up from germline, CDR1 is SGDLS and CDR2 is YYNGEE. V lost 4 bases and J 3 bases, leaving 13 bases between the germline ends. This CDR3 is 14 amino acids long. The CDR3 DNA sequence: TGTGCCAGCAGCTTGGGTAGGGCAGAAGAGACCCAGTACTTC. This gives the protein CASSLGRAEETQYF.

This clone came up a few times. The chain links TRBV12-5 to TRBJ2-4, with D tentatively TRBD2 (6 bases). CDR3 length equals 16 residues. The germline V gene encodes CDR1 LGHNT and CDR2 FRNRAP. V dropped 4 bases and J dropped 7 bases, with 20 bases sitting between them. CDR3 bases: TGTGCTAGTGGTTCGCCTGCGGGGTCAGGGATCAACATTCAGTACTTC. Its translation is CASGSPAGSGINIQYF.

V and J are TRBV10-1 and TRBJ2-1, with 8 nucleotides matching TRBD2. This CDR3 contains 13 residues. Looked up from germline, CDR1 is WNHNN and CDR2 is SYGVQD (reference sequence). After removal of 4 bases from V and 8 bases from J, the junction contained 4 bases not matched to a gene. This chain's CDR3 is CASSGGLVDEQFF. The CDR3 nucleotides read TGCGCCAGCAGTGGGGGACTAGTCGATGAGCAGTTCTTC.

This chain joins TRBV29-1 and TRBJ2-7; D possibly corresponds to TRBD1 (6 bases). Germline V gene sequence: CDR1 SQVTM, CDR2 ANQGSEA. The V end was cut by 3 bases, the J end by 4 bases, with 19 bases between. This CDR3 spans 15 amino acids. CDR3 amino acids: CSVEGDTPTSYEQYF. The CDR3, as DNA: TGCAGCGTTGAGGGGGACACCCCGACCTCGTACGAGCAGTACTTC.

V usage is TRBV7-9 and J usage is TRBJ2-1, with TRBD2 as a possible D gene (6 bases). Germline V CDR1 and CDR2: SEHNR, FQNEAQ (reference sequence). With 8 bases removed from V and 0 bases from J, the gap between germline ends came to 11 bases. The CDR3 loop spans 14 amino acids. The CDR3 DNA is TGTGCCAGCTACCCCGGGAGCTCCTACAATGAGCAGTTCTTC. This codes for CASYPGSSYNEQFF.

The chain uses TRBV7-9 and TRBJ1-1, with 7 bases fitting TRBD1. This CDR3 contains 14 residues. Germline V gives CDR1 SEHNR, CDR2 FQNEAQ (reference sequence). The V gene end was trimmed by 3 bases and the J gene end by 4 bases; junction bases not matched to a gene: 5. The CDR3 sequence: CASSLTGSGTEAFF. DNA of the CDR3: TGTGCCAGCAGCTTGACAGGGTCGGGCACTGAAGCTTTCTTT.